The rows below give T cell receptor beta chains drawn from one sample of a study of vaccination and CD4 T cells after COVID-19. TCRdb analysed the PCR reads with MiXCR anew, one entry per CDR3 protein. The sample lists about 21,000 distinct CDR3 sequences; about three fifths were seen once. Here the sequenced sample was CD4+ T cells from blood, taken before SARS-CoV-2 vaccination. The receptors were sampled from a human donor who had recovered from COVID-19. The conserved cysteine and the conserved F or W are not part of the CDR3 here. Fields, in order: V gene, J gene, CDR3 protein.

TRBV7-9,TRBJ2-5,ASSLSGETQY
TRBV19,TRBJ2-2,ASSRSSGRSGKGNTGELF
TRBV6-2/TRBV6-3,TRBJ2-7,ASTSGGAYEQY
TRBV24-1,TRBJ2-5,ATRFQETQY
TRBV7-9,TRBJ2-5,ASSLVSAQETQY
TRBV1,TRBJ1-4,TSSQIDRGNEKLF
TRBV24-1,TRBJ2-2,ATSPKVSGSSTGELF
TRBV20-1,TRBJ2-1,SARGTYNEQF
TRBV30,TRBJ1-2,AWTQEHYGYT
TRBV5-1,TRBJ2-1,ASSFLAGDYNEQF
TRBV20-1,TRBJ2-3,SANRPRDQATDTQY
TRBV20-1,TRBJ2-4,SASRLAGNIQY
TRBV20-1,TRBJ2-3,SAILGGTDTQY
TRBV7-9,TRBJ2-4,ASSLWLPQAKNIQY
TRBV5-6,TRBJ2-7,ASSAGTGVYEQY
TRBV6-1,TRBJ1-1,ASTGRLMHTEAF
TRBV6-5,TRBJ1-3,ASSYPGTGGNTIY
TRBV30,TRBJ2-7,AWSVRGAGSYEQY
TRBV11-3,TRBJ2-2,ASSLDPTSGFFGELF
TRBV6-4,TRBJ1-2,ASGGDRGDGYT
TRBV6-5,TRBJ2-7,ASSFYRDYEQY
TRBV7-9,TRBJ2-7,ASSRTGTASYEQY
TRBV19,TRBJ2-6,ASSLSTGVANVLT
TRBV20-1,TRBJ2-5,SASPAGAGIGETQY
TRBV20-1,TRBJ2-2,SASGRATGELF
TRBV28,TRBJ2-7,ASSLAGSGGYEQY
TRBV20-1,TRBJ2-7,SAREAGYEQY
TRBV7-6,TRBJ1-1,ASSLGPYEQAF
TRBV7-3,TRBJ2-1,ASSTQSSGDNEQF
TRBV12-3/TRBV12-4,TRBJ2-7,ASSSRITYEQY
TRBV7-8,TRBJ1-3,ASGRAGNTIY
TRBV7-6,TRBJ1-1,ASSSSNTEAL
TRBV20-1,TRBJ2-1,SAIAREGRLYNEQF
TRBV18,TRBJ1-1,ASSPQALNTEAF
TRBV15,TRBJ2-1,ATSRGLREENEQF
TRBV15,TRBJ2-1,ATSRDSGIGVGEQF
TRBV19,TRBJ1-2,ASSIRDNYGYT
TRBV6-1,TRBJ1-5,ASSRGTGFKDQPQH
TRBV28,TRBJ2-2,ASNLAGTGELF
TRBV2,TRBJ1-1,ASSERANTEAF
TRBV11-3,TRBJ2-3,ASSRGFADTQY
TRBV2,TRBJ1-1,ASMGRSGNTEAF
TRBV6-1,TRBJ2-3,ASSESYTDTQY
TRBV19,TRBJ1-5,ASSEQRNQPQH
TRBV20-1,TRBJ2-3,SASLREGPHTQY
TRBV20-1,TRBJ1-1,SAAADLFVSEAF
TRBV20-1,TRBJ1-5,SARGGGSNQSQH
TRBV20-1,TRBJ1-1,SARDSGANTEAF
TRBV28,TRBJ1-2,ASSFRGSYGYT
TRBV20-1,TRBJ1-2,SAHVGGLYGYT
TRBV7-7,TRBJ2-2,ASSPTRLGELF
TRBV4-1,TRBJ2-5,ASSQREGGETQY
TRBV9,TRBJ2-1,ASSVGTSGVEQF
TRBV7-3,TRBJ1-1,ASSNGGTNTEAF
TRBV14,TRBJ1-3,ASSQDSGNTIY
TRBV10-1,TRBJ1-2,ATKLGRSYGYT